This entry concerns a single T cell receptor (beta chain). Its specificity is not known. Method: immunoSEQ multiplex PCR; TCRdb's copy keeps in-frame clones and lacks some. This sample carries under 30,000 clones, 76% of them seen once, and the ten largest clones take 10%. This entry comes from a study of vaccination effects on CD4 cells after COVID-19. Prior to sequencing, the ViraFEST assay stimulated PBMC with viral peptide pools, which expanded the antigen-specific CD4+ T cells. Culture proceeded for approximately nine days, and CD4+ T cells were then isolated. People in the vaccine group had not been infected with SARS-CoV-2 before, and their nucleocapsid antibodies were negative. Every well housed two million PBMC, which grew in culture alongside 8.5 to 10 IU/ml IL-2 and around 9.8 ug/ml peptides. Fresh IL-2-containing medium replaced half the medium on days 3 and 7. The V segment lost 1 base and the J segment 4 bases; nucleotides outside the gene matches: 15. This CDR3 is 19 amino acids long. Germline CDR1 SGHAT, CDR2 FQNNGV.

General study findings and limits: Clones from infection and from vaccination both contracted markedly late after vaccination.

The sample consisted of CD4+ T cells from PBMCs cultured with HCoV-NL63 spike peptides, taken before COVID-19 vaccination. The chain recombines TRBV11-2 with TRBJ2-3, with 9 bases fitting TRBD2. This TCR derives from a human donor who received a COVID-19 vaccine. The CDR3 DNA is TGTGCCAGCAGCTTAGTTTATAGTGGTAGCGGGGGAGTAGCAGATACGCAGTATTTT. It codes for CASSLVYSGSGGVADTQYF.